This TCR beta chain is from a study of patients and donors after allogeneic stem cell transplantation. CDR1 is MDHEN and CDR2 is SYDVKM in the germline V gene. Trimming took off 3 bases at V and 4 bases at J, with 10 bases between the two ends. The CDR3 sequence is 14 residues long. MiXCR, run by TCRdb on the RT-PCR reads, gives a single entry per CDR3 protein. The table includes about 110,000 distinct CDR3 sequences, around 33% detected once. The sequenced material came from blood, either unsorted or a sorted T cell fraction (not recorded which). The chain couples TRBV28 to TRBJ1-5; weak D call: TRBD1 (5 bases). This sequence originates from a human donor who was either an allogeneic HSCT recipient or a stem cell or donor lymphocyte infusion donor (not recorded which). It is not recorded whose cells these are; they may come from a transplant donor. CDR3 sequence reads: CASSFRQRNQPQHF. In nucleotides, the CDR3 is TGTGCCAGCAGTTTCCGACAGCGTAATCAGCCCCAGCATTTT.